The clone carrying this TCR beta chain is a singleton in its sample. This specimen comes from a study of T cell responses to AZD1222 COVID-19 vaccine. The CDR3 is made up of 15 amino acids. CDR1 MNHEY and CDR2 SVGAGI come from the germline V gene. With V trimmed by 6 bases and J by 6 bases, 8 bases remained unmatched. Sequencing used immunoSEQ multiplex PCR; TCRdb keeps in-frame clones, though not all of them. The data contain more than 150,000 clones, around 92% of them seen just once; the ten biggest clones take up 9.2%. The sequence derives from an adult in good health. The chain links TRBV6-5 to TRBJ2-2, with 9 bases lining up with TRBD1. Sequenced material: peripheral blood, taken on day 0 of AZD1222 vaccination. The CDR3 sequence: CASRTGTGFPGELFF. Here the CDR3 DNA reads TGTGCCAGCAGAACCGGGACAGGGTTTCCCGGGGAGCTGTTTTTT.